This TCR beta chain was obtained from a study of T cell repertoires in urothelial bladder cancer (dated by TCRdb to between 2018 and 2020). Background on the whole study: Clinical stages of the approximately twelve resected lesions were three cT0, three cTa, three cT1 and three cT2 or greater. The study compared clonality of the TCR repertoire in bladder tumors against clonality in benign bladder inflammation. Some 11 patients with bladder lesions who were undergoing transurethral resection were prospectively identified. Around eleven resected bladder lesions, made up of urothelial carcinoma (UC+) and benign (UC-) specimens, were studied. General conclusions and limits of the study: A median tumor infiltrating lymphocyte percentage of around 2% was observed in carcinoma specimens, compared with about 13% in benign specimens. A single T-cell clone reached up to roughly 17% of infiltrating lymphocytes in carcinoma specimens, compared with 2% to 2.5% in benign specimens. Urothelial carcinoma specimens contained fewer T cells than benign specimens, with a median of approximately 5,000 versus 26,000.

The TCR beta chain CDR3 region was sequenced with the immunoSEQ assay. For the original study's pipeline: For every specimen, the T-cell fraction, clonal dominance and maximum TCR clone frequency were calculated. Drawn from immuneACCESS, this table holds only the in-frame rearrangements with V and J called that TCRdb kept. Clones are partly lost; checked studies trace under half to an unresolved V gene and leave the rest unexplained. V and J calls and clone size follow that table, whereas D and trimming were derived from the DNA. The sample yields hundreds of clones; about two thirds were counted once. Jointly, the top ten make up more than 20% of the sample. The CDR3 measures 13 amino acids from cysteine to phenylalanine. Only the CDR3 portion is preserved as DNA: 39 bases, with reading frame beginning at the first base. Per the germline V gene, MNHEY is the CDR1 and SVGAGI is the CDR2. V and J are truncated by 5 bases and 3 bases respectively, leaving an intervening sequence of 10 bases.

A single count supports this clone. What this receptor recognizes is not known. No much larger clone exists at a distance of one base, and base qualities are not known. Specimens of bladder lesions were obtained during transurethral resection and kept at -80C. From bladder specimens obtained at transurethral resection, DNA was extracted. This clonotype was sampled from a human donor with urothelial carcinoma. Sequencing input: tumor-infiltrating cells from bladder cancer. Here the chain combines TRBV6-5 and TRBJ1-2; matching of 6 bases hints at TRBD1 as the D gene. The DNA is TGTGCCAGCAGTCTAGGACAGTACTATGGCTACACCTTC. The encoded protein is CASSLGQYYGYTF.